This T cell receptor beta chain came from a study of regulatory T cells in long-lasting Graves disease. Study-wide findings and caveats: TRBV28, TRBJ1-2 and TRBJ2-5 were segments that persistent disease favored. Clonotypes that were public and shared totalled approximately 3,000 in persistent patients versus over 800 in new patients.

Time point given: newly diagnosed GD, antithyroid drugs for less than 3 months. Extracted RNA from PBMCs served as the source of the TCR library. The trim removed 7 bases at V and 3 bases at J, leaving 11 bases unmatched. Germline loops: CDR1 SQVTM, CDR2 ANQGSEA. This CDR3 has 15 amino acids. This clonotype was seen at least ten times. Its antigen is undetermined. CDR3 regions were amplified by Arm-PCR using iRepertoire HTBI primers to build TCR beta libraries. TCRdb redid the calling of the multiplex PCR reads with MiXCR, one entry per CDR3 protein. The table includes 400,000 to 500,000 distinct CDR3 sequences, roughly 17% detected once. The sample was also reused in another study, on T cells in Graves' hyperthyroidism and ophthalmopathy. From that second work: Among clonotypes expanded in thyroid above 0.001, most were also found in blood.

The TCR sequence derives from a woman aged 18-29 years with Graves disease. The rearrangement links TRBV29-1 to TRBJ2-5; 10 bases match TRBD1. Material: peripheral blood mononuclear cells (PBMCs), obtained at new diagnosis, from a patient treated with antithyroid drugs. CDR3 sequence reads: CSAGGTGDLEETQYF. Here the CDR3 DNA reads TGCAGCGCCGGGGGGACAGGGGATTTGGAAGAGACCCAGTACTTC. The complete variable domain, with remaining parts taken from reference TRBV29-1 and TRBJ2-5, reads SAVISQKPSRDICQRGTSLTIQCQVDSQVTMMFWYRQQPGQSLTLIATANQGSEATYESGFVIDKFPISRPNLTFSTLTVSNMSPEDSSIYLCSAGGTGDLEETQYFGPGTRLLVL.